One sample yielded the 13 T cell receptor beta chains listed below, sequenced in a study of a mutant IDH1 vaccine in newly diagnosed glioma. The table came from immunoSEQ multiplex PCR; TCRdb's copy has only in-frame clones and leaves some out. This sample carries approximately 50,000 clones, approximately 87% of them seen once, and the ten largest clones take 1.5% to 2%. Specified time point: week 35, safety follow-up. Each vaccine dose was 300 ug of mutant IDH1 20-mer peptide, with topical imiquimod. No antigens are known for them. The source material was PBMCs, sampled from a glioma patient whose treatment included an IDH1 peptide vaccine. These receptors all stem from a man in his forties or fifties with glioma.

Comment on this clone: The germline gene is not matched at one end of the junction; a read error may be the cause. This sequence joins TRBV7-9 and TRBJ1-1; maybe TRBD1 (6 bases). Germline loops: CDR1 SEHNR, CDR2 FQNEAQ (reference sequence). The CDR3 has 13 residues. The CDR3: CASSRGGNPEAFF. CDR3 DNA: TGTGCCAGCAGTAGAGGGGGGAACCCTGAAGCTTTCTTT.

This clone has only one observation. V usage is TRBV9 and J usage is TRBJ2-7, with 8 bases aligning to TRBD2. Unmatched junction bases numbered 6, after V lost 2 bases and J lost 2 bases. Germline loops: CDR1 SGDLS, CDR2 YYNGEE. The CDR3 runs to 15 residues. The CDR3 spells CASSVGAAGAYEQYF. The CDR3 coding sequence is TGTGCCAGCAGCGTCGGGGCAGCGGGAGCCTACGAGCAGTACTTC.

This sequence joins TRBV28 and TRBJ1-5; D ambiguous. The V and J ends lost 6 bases and 9 bases respectively, with 9 bases between them. The CDR3 runs 11 residues. The germline CDR1 and CDR2 sequences are MDHEN and SYDVKM. The CDR3 protein is CASSALRPQHF. The CDR3 region has the DNA TGTGCCAGCAGCGCCCTTCGGCCCCAGCATTTT.

The chain employs TRBV5-5 and TRBJ1-5; D ambiguous. The CDR3 is 14 residues long. The ends were cut back, 4 bases at V and 2 bases at J, with 10 bases in the middle. In germline, CDR1 is SGHKS, CDR2 YYEKEE (reference sequence). The CDR3 DNA follows: TGTGCCAGCAGCCCGTCACCAGGCAATCAGCCCCAGCATTTT. Translating it yields CASSPSPGNQPQHF.

The J gene is TRBJ2-3, the V gene TRBV4-2, with 8 bases that match TRBD2. The CDR3 is 13 residues long. Germline assignment: CDR1 LGHNA and CDR2 YNFKEQ. The J segment lost 3 bases and the V segment lost 10 bases, leaving 6 bases of the junction unmatched. The CDR3 loop is CATDGLATDTQYF. The CDR3 DNA reads as TGTGCCACCGATGGACTAGCAACAGATACGCAGTATTTT.

The chain combines TRBV19 with TRBJ2-3, with D possibly TRBD2 on 6 matching bases. The ends were cut back, 6 bases at V and 1 base at J, with 8 bases in the middle. The CDR3 sequence is 13 residues long. Germline lookup yields CDR1 LNHDA and CDR2 SQIVND (reference sequence). The DNA for the CDR3 is TGTGCCAGTAGATGGGGGGGCACAGATACGCAGTATTTT. The encoded protein is CASRWGGTDTQYF.

V is TRBV2 and J is TRBJ1-5, with 8 nucleotides matching TRBD1. The V segment lost 6 bases and the J segment 3 bases; nucleotides outside the gene matches: 7. Looked up from germline, CDR1 is SNHLY and CDR2 is FYNNEI. The CDR3 is made up of 15 amino acids. The CDR3 region is CASRYRGSINQPQHF. CDR3 bases: TGTGCCAGCAGATACAGGGGGAGTATCAATCAGCCCCAGCATTTT.

The V gene is TRBV6-6, the J gene TRBJ2-5; tentatively, D is TRBD1 or TRBD2 (5 bases each). V gave up 6 bases and J gave up 5 bases, with 16 bases separating them. The CDR3 length is 14 residues. Looked up from germline, CDR1 is MNHNY and CDR2 is SVGAGI (reference sequence). CDR3 residues: CASSRTGRRETQYF. The CDR3 region has the DNA TGTGCCAGCAGCCGGACGGGACGACGGGAGACCCAGTACTTC.

The V call is TRBV5-1, the J call TRBJ1-2; D is ambiguous. With 4 bases removed from V and 0 bases from J, the gap between germline ends came to 7 bases. This CDR3 contains 13 residues. The germline CDR1 and CDR2 sequences are SGHRS and YFSETQ. The CDR3 sequence is CASSMQPNYGYTF. The CDR3 DNA reads as TGCGCCAGCAGCATGCAGCCTAACTATGGCTACACCTTC. Drawing the rest from reference TRBV5-1 and TRBJ1-2, the complete variable domain is KAGVTQTPRYLIKTRGQQVTLSCSPISGHRSVSWYQQTPGQGLQFLFEYFSETQRNKGNFPGRFSGRQFSNSRSEMNVSTLELGDSALYLCASSMQPNYGYTFGSGTRLTVV.

J is TRBJ1-3 and V is TRBV19; the D gene is possibly TRBD1 (6 bases). Germline V lookup: CDR1 LNHDA, CDR2 SQIVND (reference sequence). The ends were cut back, 4 bases at V and 5 bases at J, with 9 bases in the middle. The CDR3 consists of 13 residues. The CDR3 protein is CASSRGARNTIYF. The CDR3, as DNA: TGTGCCAGTAGTAGGGGGGCGAGAAACACCATATATTTT.

The rearrangement uses TRBV7-2 and TRBJ2-7, with TRBD2 as a possible D gene (5 bases). Trimming took 5 bases from V and 0 from J, leaving 8 bases between them. This CDR3 has 13 residues. Germline CDR1 SGHTA, CDR2 FQGNSA. The CDR3 nucleotides are TGTGCCAGCAGCGCCCGGGACTCCTACGAGCAGTACTTC. Translated: CASSARDSYEQYF. The variable domain in full, with the rest retrieved from reference TRBV7-2 and TRBJ2-7, is GAGVSQSPSNKVTEKGKDVELRCDPISGHTALYWYRQSLGQGLEFLIYFQGNSAPDKSGLPSDRFSAERTGGSVSTLTIQRTQQEDSAVYLCASSARDSYEQYFGPGTRLTVT.

This clone was seen a few times. The rearrangement links TRBV6-6 to TRBJ2-1, with 7 bases aligning to TRBD2. CDR3 size: 14 residues. CDR1 and CDR2 from the germline V gene are MNHNY and SVGAGI (reference sequence). V lost 2 bases to trimming and J lost 6 bases; unmatched junction nucleotides: 4. In DNA form, the CDR3 reads TGTGCCAGCAGTTACGGGGGACTAACCAATGAGCAGTTCTTC. Translated: CASSYGGLTNEQFF.

The V call is TRBV5-1, the J call TRBJ2-3; 10 bases map to TRBD1. Germline assignment: CDR1 SGHRS and CDR2 YFSETQ. Unmatched junction bases numbered 6, after V lost 0 bases and J lost 2 bases. The CDR3 length is 17 residues. DNA for the CDR3: TGCGCCAGCAGCTTGGGATTCGGGACAGGGGCCACAGATACGCAGTATTTT. Translation: CASSLGFGTGATDTQYF.